This T cell receptor (beta chain) was sequenced during a study of CD8 T cells in ankylosing spondylitis. MiXCR, applied by TCRdb to the 5' RACE reads, yields one record per CDR3 protein. This table holds around 330,000 distinct CDR3 sequences, 9.5% to 13% found once. The CDR3 is 12 residues long. The V end lost 3 bases, the J end lost 7 bases, and 10 bases lay between the germline ends. In germline, CDR1 is DFQATT, CDR2 SNEGSKA (reference sequence). This clonotype was recorded many times. The rearrangement uses TRBV20-1 and TRBJ1-5; D is possibly TRBD1 (5 bases). Material for sequencing was blood, either unsorted or a sorted T cell fraction (not recorded which). This TCR was sampled from a female donor with ankylosing spondylitis or in good health (not recorded which). For the CDR3, the DNA is TGCAGTGCTAGTGAGGGGAGGCAGCCCCAGCATTTT. It translates to CSASEGRQPQHF.